Following are 31 T cell receptor beta chains from one sample sequenced in a study of T cell repertoires in cytomegalovirus infection (dated by TCRdb to between 2017 and 2020). This specimen's treatment or condition label, per the study, means: in vitro stimulation with specific CMV peptide epitopes to enrich CMV-specific T cells. These TCRs' antigens remain unknown. For sequencing, an Illumina HiSeq 1500 was employed. TCRdb itself trimmed the public reads at Q25 with fastp, ran MiXCR and retained productive beta chains. Merged by CDR3 protein, the rows form single entries marked with the most common genes and DNA. The sample table holds some 560,000 distinct CDR3 sequences, of which 40% were seen once. About 46% of the sample is held by the ten biggest clonotypes. The material sequenced was cultured PBMCs, taken from culture after CMV antigen stimulation. The receptors were sampled from a human donor in good health (CMV status not recorded). Some clones in this sample may be carry-over from other donors' samples.

This clonotype was counted only a few times. This rearrangement joins TRBV5-1 to TRBJ1-3; D remains ambiguous. This CDR3 has 16 amino acids. Germline CDR1 reads SGHRS; CDR2 reads YFSETQ. V dropped 0 bases and J dropped 2 bases, with 12 bases sitting between them. CDR3 DNA sequence: TGCGCCAGCAGCTTGGGCGGGCTTTCGGCTGGAAACACCATATATTTT. Protein: CASSLGGLSAGNTIYF.

CDR3 nucleotides: TGTGCCAGCAGTGGCGGGGAGCTGTTTTTT. Protein: CASSGGELFF. The chain employs TRBV7-4 and TRBJ2-2; D not resolved. The CDR3 extends over 10 amino acids. Trimming pared 6 bases from V and 7 bases from J, leaving 3 bases between. Looked up from germline, CDR1 is SGHVT and CDR2 is SQSDAQ.

The gene calls are TRBV15 and TRBJ1-4; D perhaps matches TRBD1 (5 bases). The CDR3 spans 14 residues. The germline CDR1 and CDR2 sequences are LNHNV and YYDKDF (reference sequence). The V end lost 5 bases, the J end lost 2 bases, and 9 bases lay between the germline ends. The CDR3 is CATSVRGTNEKLFF. DNA of the CDR3: TGTGCCACCAGCGTAAGGGGCACTAATGAAAAACTGTTTTTT.

The rearrangement uses TRBV2 and TRBJ1-2, with a weak D call TRBD1 (5 bases). Germline loops: CDR1 SNHLY, CDR2 FYNNEI. This CDR3 spans 13 amino acids. V lost 6 bases and J 4 bases, leaving 12 bases between the germline ends. The CDR3 nucleotides are TGTGCCAGCAGGGTGGTCAGGGCCTATGGCTACACCTTC. Translating gives CASRVVRAYGYTF.

This clonotype came up a few times. CDR3 coding DNA: TGTGCCAGCAGTTATGTAGGGCTGAGGGAGCAGTACTTC. As protein: CASSYVGLREQYF. V gene TRBV12-3 or TRBV12-4 combines with J gene TRBJ2-7; no firm D call. The CDR3 contains 13 residues. Trimming cost V 4 bases and J 7 bases, with 14 bases left between them.

This clonotype was picked up many times. The chain uses TRBV19 and TRBJ1-3; D uncertain. CDR3 length: 14 amino acids. V was clipped by 5 bases and J by 0 bases, with 8 bases between them. CDR1 and CDR2 from the germline V gene are LNHDA and SQIVND (reference sequence). The CDR3 DNA reads as TGTGCCAGTAGTTCACGGGACTCTGGAAACACCATATATTTT. It is translated as CASSSRDSGNTIYF.

This clonotype was counted a single time. The chain employs TRBV5-8 and TRBJ2-5; D may be TRBD1 (6 bases). The germline CDR1 and CDR2 sequences are SGHTS and YDEGEE. The V end was cut by 4 bases, the J end by 5 bases, with 15 bases between. This CDR3 contains 14 residues. The CDR3 protein is CASSEEPGVETQYF. CDR3 in DNA: TGTGCCAGCAGCGAAGAACCAGGGGTGGAGACCCAGTACTTC.

The chain couples TRBV5-1 to TRBJ2-3; 7 bases fit TRBD1. J gave up 5 bases and V 4 bases, and 4 bases lay outside the gene matches. From germline, CDR1 is SGHRS and CDR2 YFSETQ. The CDR3 runs to 13 residues. The CDR3 sequence is CASSNTGEDTQYF. DNA of the CDR3: TGCGCCAGCAGCAATACAGGGGAAGATACGCAGTATTTT.

In this sample, this clonotype turned up a few times. The rearrangement uses TRBV28 and TRBJ2-2; a possible D gene is TRBD2 (5 bases). Germline V gives CDR1 MDHEN, CDR2 SYDVKM. CDR3 length equals 15 residues. Trimming removed 2 bases from V and 0 bases from J, with 7 bases in between. In nucleotides, the CDR3 is TGTGCCAGCAGTTTAAAACTAGCGAACACCGGGGAGCTGTTTTTT. This translates into CASSLKLANTGELFF.

V is TRBV7-9 and J is TRBJ2-4; 11 nucleotides align to TRBD2. V shed 4 bases and J 0 bases; nucleotides not matched to a gene: 11. CDR1 SEHNR and CDR2 FQNEAQ come from the germline V gene (reference sequence). The CDR3 is 19 residues long. The CDR3 reads CASSSVKRGLAVAKNIQYF. CDR3 in DNA: TGTGCCAGCAGCTCTGTCAAGAGGGGACTAGCGGTAGCCAAAAACATTCAGTACTTC.

The chain recombines TRBV2 with TRBJ2-7; D gene unclear. The CDR3 spans 11 residues. Trimming stripped 7 bases from V and 4 bases from J, with 8 bases between. Germline V lookup: CDR1 SNHLY, CDR2 FYNNEI. The CDR3 nucleotides are TGTGCCAGCACCGCTTTTTACGAGCAGTACTTC. Translated, it gives CASTAFYEQYF. The full variable domain, in which reference TRBV2 and TRBJ2-7 provide the parts outside the CDR3, is EPEVTQTPSHQVTQMGQEVILRCVPISNHLYFYWYRQILGQKVEFLVSFYNNEISEKSEIFDDQFSVERPDGSNFTLKIRSTKLEDSAMYFCASTAFYEQYFGPGTRLTVT.

The chain combines TRBV25-1 with TRBJ2-2; a weak D match, TRBD2 (6 bases). The V gene's germline CDR1 is MGHDK and CDR2 SYGVNS. Trimming cost V 11 bases and J 1 base, with 8 bases left between them. The CDR3 length is 12 residues. The CDR3 sequence is CAGGRNTGELFF. Written as DNA, the CDR3 is TGTGCCGGAGGGAGGAACACCGGGGAGCTGTTTTTT.

CDR3 bases: TGTGCCACCAGAGCCCAGAAAGGGCTGGGACAGCCCCAGCATTTT. Protein sequence: CATRAQKGLGQPQHF. J is TRBJ1-5 and V is TRBV27, with D uncertain. The CDR3 spans 15 residues. Germline V gene data show CDR1 as MNHEY and CDR2 as SMNVEV (reference sequence). V dropped 10 bases and J dropped 7 bases, with 23 bases sitting between them.

The chain carries TRBV19 and TRBJ1-2, with D maybe TRBD1 (6 bases). Germline CDR1 LNHDA, CDR2 SQIVND (reference sequence). V lost 5 bases and J lost 2, with 15 bases in between. There are 15 residues in the CDR3. DNA for the CDR3: TGTGCCAGTAGTCCGTCAGGGGTGGAGAACTATGGCTACACCTTC. Residues: CASSPSGVENYGYTF.

The chain links TRBV12-3 or TRBV12-4 to TRBJ2-7; 10 bases agree with TRBD2. Unmatched junction bases numbered 8, after V lost 5 bases and J lost 7 bases. This CDR3 is built from 14 residues. The CDR3 sequence is CASSPAGGGREQYF. CDR3 DNA: TGTGCCAGCAGTCCAGCGGGGGGGGGTAGGGAGCAGTACTTC.

CDR3 DNA sequence: TGCAGTGCCCCCTGGCGTCCCTACGAGCAGTACTTC. As protein: CSAPWRPYEQYF. This chain uses TRBV20-1 with TRBJ2-7; unclear D gene. CDR1 is DFQATT, CDR2 SNEGSKA, per germline (reference sequence). V gave up 6 bases and J gave up 2 bases, with 11 bases separating them. The length of the CDR3 is 12 residues.

J is TRBJ1-1 and V is TRBV28; 9 bases fit TRBD1. This CDR3 has 15 amino acids. The V segment lost 5 bases and the J segment 7 bases; nucleotides outside the gene matches: 11. The germline gives CDR1 MDHEN, CDR2 SYDVKM. CDR3 nucleotide sequence: TGTGCCAGCAGTGAGACCGGGACAGGGCCTGATGAAGCTTTCTTT. Translated, it gives CASSETGTGPDEAFF.

The chain recombines TRBV29-1 with TRBJ2-3; D remains ambiguous. V lost 2 bases to trimming and J lost 1 base, with 4 bases between them. From germline, CDR1 is SQVTM and CDR2 ANQGSEA. The CDR3 loop spans 12 amino acids. CDR3 region: CSVERGTDTQYF. CDR3 in DNA: TGCAGCGTTGAAAGGGGCACAGATACGCAGTATTTT.

This clonotype appeared a few times. V is TRBV7-8 and J is TRBJ2-1, with TRBD2 matching 10 bases. The junction had 5 bases not matched to a gene; V was cut back by 5 bases and J by 4 bases. CDR1 and CDR2 (germline): SGHVS, FQNEAQ. The CDR3 totals 15 residues. CDR3: CASSPGLAIYNEQFF. The CDR3 nucleotides read TGTGCCAGCAGCCCGGGACTAGCGATATACAATGAGCAGTTCTTC.

V usage is TRBV29-1 and J usage is TRBJ2-5, with a tentative D call TRBD2 (7 bases). Germline lookup yields CDR1 SQVTM and CDR2 ANQGSEA. The CDR3 has 15 amino acids. V shed 8 bases and J shed 5 bases, with 24 bases lying between them. Here the CDR3 reads CSSRGGGAPRETQYF. In DNA, the CDR3 is TGCAGCTCCCGCGGTGGGGGGGCCCCGAGGGAGACCCAGTACTTC.

This clonotype was seen only a few times. V usage is TRBV28 and J usage is TRBJ2-2; D perhaps matches TRBD2 (6 bases). Deletions cut 5 bases from V and 3 bases from J, with 16 bases between. The germline gives CDR1 MDHEN, CDR2 SYDVKM. The CDR3 covers 16 residues. The CDR3 region has the DNA TGTGCCAGCAGTCCAGAGGCGGGATGGGACACCGGGGAGCTGTTTTTT. This encodes CASSPEAGWDTGELFF. The variable domain in full, with the rest retrieved from reference TRBV28 and TRBJ2-2, is DVKVTQSSRYLVKRTGEKVFLECVQDMDHENMFWYRQDPGLGLRLIYFSYDVKMKEKGDIPEGYSVSREKKERFSLILESASTNQTSMYLCASSPEAGWDTGELFFGEGSRLTVL.

The gene calls are TRBV7-9 and TRBJ2-7; TRBD2 matches at 7 bases. The V gene's germline CDR1 is SEHNR and CDR2 FQNEAQ (reference sequence). The CDR3 spans 13 residues. V lost 9 bases to trimming and J lost 4 bases; unmatched junction nucleotides: 9. CDR3 DNA sequence: TGTGCCAGTAGGAGCGGGAATTCATACGAGCAGTACTTC. This gives the protein CASRSGNSYEQYF.

V usage is TRBV7-9 and J usage is TRBJ1-6; a possible D gene is TRBD1 (6 bases). Germline-derived CDR1 and CDR2 are SEHNR and FQNEAQ (reference sequence). Trimming shortened V by 7 bases and J by 5 bases, and 12 bases separated the two germline ends. The CDR3 is 14 residues long. The CDR3 region has the DNA TGTGCCAGCAACCTACAGGGTGATAATTCACCCCTCCACTTT. Its translation is CASNLQGDNSPLHF.

This clonotype was detected only a few times. The chain employs TRBV7-6 and TRBJ2-3; 7 bases line up with TRBD2. The CDR3 spans 15 residues. Germline V gene lookup returns CDR1 SGHVS and CDR2 FNYEAQ. The J segment lost 1 base and the V segment lost 5 bases, leaving 6 bases of the junction unmatched. The CDR3 DNA sequence: TGTGCCAGCAGCCGACGAGCGGGACGCACAGATACGCAGTATTTT. It encodes CASSRRAGRTDTQYF.

The CDR3 nucleotides read TGCGCCAGCAGCGGACAGAACCCCGATACGCAGTATTTT. It yields the protein CASSGQNPDTQYF. The J gene is TRBJ2-3, the V gene TRBV10-2; the D gene is possibly TRBD1 (6 bases). The germline CDR1 and CDR2 sequences are WSHSY and SAAADI. The CDR3 extends over 13 amino acids. The V end lost 6 bases, the J end lost 6 bases, and 13 bases lay between the germline ends.

This clonotype was seen more than once but under ten times. This chain links TRBV2 with TRBJ2-2; D call uncertain. The CDR3 has 15 amino acids. The germline CDR1 and CDR2 sequences are SNHLY and FYNNEI. V was trimmed by 4 bases and J by 2 bases, leaving 11 bases between them. The CDR3 protein is CASSGLLINTGELFF. The CDR3 coding sequence is TGTGCCAGCAGTGGCCTCCTGATAAACACCGGGGAGCTGTTTTTT. The whole variable domain, remainder taken from reference TRBV2 and TRBJ2-2, is EPEVTQTPSHQVTQMGQEVILRCVPISNHLYFYWYRQILGQKVEFLVSFYNNEISEKSEIFDDQFSVERPDGSNFTLKIRSTKLEDSAMYFCASSGLLINTGELFFGEGSRLTVL.

The CDR3 reads CASSLATAGNYGYTF. The CDR3 DNA follows: TGTGCCAGCAGCTTAGCCACAGCAGGCAACTATGGCTACACCTTC. V and J are TRBV7-2 and TRBJ1-2; D ambiguous. CDR1 is SGHTA, CDR2 FQGNSA, per germline. V was clipped by 0 bases and J by 2 bases, with 10 bases between them. The CDR3 covers 15 residues. Complete variable domain (other parts from reference TRBV7-2 and TRBJ1-2): GAGVSQSPSNKVTEKGKDVELRCDPISGHTALYWYRQSLGQGLEFLIYFQGNSAPDKSGLPSDRFSAERTGGSVSTLTIQRTQQEDSAVYLCASSLATAGNYGYTFGSGTRLTVV.

In this sample, this clonotype turned up a few times. V usage is TRBV7-2 and J usage is TRBJ2-3; D call uncertain. The germline CDR1 and CDR2 sequences are SGHTA and FQGNSA. Trimming left V 0 bases short and J 6 bases short, with 10 bases between. This CDR3 has 14 amino acids. The CDR3 sequence is CASSLASSPDTQYF. As DNA, the CDR3 is TGTGCCAGCAGCTTAGCGAGTAGTCCGGATACGCAGTATTTT.

This clonotype was recorded many times. This chain links TRBV7-2 with TRBJ1-5, with D maybe TRBD1 (5 bases). CDR3 length: 13 residues. V was pared by 5 bases and J by 4 bases, with 9 bases between. Germline V gene sequence: CDR1 SGHTA, CDR2 FQGNSA. The CDR3 here is CASSTAGNQPQHF. The CDR3, as DNA: TGTGCCAGCAGCACTGCAGGGAATCAGCCCCAGCATTTT.

The chain recombines TRBV20-1 with TRBJ2-7; 10 positions match TRBD1. CDR3 size: 15 residues. Germline V lookup: CDR1 DFQATT, CDR2 SNEGSKA (reference sequence). The V segment lost 2 bases and the J segment 3 bases; nucleotides outside the gene matches: 7. CDR3 loop: CSARTPGQGLYEQYF. CDR3 coding DNA: TGCAGTGCTAGAACTCCGGGACAGGGGCTCTACGAGCAGTACTTC.

This rearrangement joins TRBV7-9 to TRBJ1-1; possibly TRBD1 for D (5 bases). The germline gives CDR1 SEHNR, CDR2 FQNEAQ (reference sequence). The CDR3 totals 17 residues. The ends were cut back, 6 bases at V and 2 bases at J, with 22 bases in the middle. CDR3 loop: CASSQRGGRQRNTEAFF. In DNA form, the CDR3 reads TGTGCCAGCAGTCAACGCGGGGGGAGGCAGCGTAACACTGAAGCTTTCTTT.